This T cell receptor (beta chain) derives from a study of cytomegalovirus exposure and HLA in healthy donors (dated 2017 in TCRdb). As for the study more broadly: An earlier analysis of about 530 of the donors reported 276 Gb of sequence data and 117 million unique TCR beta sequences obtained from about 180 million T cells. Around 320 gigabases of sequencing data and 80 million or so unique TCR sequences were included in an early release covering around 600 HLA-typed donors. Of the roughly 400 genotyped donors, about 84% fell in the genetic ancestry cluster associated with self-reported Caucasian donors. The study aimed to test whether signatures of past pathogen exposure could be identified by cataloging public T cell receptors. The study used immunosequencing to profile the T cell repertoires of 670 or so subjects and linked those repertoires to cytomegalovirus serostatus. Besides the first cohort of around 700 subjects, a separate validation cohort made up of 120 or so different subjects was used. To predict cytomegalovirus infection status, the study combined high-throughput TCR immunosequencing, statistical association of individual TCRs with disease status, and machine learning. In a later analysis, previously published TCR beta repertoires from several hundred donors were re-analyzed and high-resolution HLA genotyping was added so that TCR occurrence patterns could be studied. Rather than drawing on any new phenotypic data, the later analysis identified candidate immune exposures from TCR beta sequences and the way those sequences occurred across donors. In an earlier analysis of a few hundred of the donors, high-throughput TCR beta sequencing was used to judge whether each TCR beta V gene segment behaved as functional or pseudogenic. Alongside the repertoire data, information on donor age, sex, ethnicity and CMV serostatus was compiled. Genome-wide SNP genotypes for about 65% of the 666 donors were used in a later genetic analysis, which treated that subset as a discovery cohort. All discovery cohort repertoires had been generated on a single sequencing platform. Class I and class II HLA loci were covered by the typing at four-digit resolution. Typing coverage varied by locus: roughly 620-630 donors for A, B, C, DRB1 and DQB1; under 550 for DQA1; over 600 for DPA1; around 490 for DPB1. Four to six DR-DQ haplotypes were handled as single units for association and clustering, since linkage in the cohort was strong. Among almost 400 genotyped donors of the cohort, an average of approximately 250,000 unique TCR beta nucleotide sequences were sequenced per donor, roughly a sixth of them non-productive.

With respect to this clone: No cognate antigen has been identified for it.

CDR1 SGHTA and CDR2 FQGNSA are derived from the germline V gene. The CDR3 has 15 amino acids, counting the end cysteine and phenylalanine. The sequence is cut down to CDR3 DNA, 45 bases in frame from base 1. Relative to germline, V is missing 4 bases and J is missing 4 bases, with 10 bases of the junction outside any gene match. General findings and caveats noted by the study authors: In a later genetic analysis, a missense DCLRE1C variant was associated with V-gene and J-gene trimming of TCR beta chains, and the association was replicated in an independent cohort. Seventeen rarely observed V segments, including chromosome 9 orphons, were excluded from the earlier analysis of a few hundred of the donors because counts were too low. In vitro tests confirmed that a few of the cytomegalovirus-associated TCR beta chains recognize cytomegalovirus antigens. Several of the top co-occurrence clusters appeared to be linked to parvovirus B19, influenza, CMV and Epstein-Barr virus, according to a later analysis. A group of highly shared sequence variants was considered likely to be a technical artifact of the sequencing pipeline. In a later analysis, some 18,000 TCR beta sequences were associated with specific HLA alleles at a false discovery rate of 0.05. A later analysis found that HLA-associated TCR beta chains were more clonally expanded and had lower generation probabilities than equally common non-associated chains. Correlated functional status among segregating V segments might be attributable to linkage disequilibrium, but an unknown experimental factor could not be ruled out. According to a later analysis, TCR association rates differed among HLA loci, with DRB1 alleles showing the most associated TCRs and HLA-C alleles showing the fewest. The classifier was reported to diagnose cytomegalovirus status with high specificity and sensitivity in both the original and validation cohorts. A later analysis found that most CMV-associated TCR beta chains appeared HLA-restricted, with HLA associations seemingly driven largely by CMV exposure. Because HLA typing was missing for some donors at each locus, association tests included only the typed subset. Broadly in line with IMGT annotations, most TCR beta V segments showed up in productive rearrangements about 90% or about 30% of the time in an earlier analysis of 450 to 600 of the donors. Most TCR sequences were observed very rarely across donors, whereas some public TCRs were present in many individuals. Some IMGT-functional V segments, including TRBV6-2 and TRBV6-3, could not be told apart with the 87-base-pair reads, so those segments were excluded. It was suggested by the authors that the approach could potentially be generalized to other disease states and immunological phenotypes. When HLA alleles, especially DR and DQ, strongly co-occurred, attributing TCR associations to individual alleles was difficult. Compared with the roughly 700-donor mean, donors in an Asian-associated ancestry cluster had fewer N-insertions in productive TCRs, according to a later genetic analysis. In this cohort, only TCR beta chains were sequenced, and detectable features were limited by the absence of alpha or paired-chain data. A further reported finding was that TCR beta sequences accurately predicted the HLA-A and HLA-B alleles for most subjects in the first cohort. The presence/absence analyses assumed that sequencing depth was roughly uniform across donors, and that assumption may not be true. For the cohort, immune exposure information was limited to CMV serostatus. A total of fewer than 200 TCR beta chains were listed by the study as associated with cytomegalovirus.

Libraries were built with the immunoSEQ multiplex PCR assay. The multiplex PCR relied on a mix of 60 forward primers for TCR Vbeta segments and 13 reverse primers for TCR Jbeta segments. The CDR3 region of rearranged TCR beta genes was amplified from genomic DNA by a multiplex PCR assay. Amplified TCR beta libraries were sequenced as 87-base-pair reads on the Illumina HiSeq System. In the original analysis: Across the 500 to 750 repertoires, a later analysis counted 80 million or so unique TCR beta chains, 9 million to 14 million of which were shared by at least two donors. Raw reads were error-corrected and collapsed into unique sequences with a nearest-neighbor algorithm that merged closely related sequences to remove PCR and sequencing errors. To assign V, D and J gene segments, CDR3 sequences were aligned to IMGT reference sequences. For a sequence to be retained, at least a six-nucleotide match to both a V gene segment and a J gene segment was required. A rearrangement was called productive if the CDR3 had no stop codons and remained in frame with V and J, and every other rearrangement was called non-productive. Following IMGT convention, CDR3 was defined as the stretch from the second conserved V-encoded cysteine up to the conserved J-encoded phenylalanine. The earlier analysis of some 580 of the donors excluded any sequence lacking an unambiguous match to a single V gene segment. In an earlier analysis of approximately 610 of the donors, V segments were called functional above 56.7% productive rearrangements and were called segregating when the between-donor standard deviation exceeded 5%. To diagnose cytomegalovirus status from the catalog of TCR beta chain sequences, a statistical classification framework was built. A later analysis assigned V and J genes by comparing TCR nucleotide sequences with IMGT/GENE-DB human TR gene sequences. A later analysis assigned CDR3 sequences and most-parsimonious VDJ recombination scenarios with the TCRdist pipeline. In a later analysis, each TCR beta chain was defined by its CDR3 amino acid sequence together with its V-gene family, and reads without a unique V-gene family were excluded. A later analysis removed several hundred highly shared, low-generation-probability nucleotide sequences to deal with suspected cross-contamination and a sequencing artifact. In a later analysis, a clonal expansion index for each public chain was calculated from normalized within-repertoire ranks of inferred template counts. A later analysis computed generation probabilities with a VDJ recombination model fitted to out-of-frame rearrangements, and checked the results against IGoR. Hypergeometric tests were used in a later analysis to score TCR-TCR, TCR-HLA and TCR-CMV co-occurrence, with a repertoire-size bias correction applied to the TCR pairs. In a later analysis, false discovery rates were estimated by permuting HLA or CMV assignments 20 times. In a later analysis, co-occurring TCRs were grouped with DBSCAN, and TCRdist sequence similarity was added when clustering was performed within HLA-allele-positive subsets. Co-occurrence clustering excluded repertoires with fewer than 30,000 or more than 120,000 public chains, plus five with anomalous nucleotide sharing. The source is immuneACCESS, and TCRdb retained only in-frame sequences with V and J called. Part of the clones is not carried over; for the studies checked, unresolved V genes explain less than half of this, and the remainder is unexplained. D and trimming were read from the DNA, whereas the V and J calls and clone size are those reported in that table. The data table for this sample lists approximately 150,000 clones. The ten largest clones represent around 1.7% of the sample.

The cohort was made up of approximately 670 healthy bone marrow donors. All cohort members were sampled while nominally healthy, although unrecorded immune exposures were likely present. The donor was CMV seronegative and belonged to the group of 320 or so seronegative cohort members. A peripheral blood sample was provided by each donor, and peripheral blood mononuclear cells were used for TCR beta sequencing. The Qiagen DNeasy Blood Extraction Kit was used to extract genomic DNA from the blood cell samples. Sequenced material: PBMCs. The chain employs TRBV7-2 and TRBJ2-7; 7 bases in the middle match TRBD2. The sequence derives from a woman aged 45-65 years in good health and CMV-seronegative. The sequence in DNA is TGTGCCAGCAGCTGGGGTCGGGTCGGGAGGTACGAGCAGTACTTC. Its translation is CASSWGRVGRYEQYF. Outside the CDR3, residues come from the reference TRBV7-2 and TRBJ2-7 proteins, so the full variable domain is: GAGVSQSPSNKVTEKGKDVELRCDPISGHTALYWYRQSLGQGLEFLIYFQGNSAPDKSGLPSDRFSAERTGGSVSTLTIQRTQQEDSAVYLCASSWGRVGRYEQYFGPGTRLTVT.